This TCR beta chain was documented in a study of T cells after yellow fever vaccination (dated by TCRdb to the late 2010s). Describing the broader study: The SMART-Seq v4 Ultra Low Input RNA kit was used to prepare libraries from fractions with low cell numbers. To follow T-cell clones before and after both primary and booster YFV17D yellow fever vaccination, bulk TCR alpha and beta repertoires underwent longitudinal sequencing. The cohort comprised two healthy male donors, one aged 18 to 29 and one aged 30 to 40 years. Bulk PBMC replicates and cell subsets were isolated from blood drawn at multiple timepoints before and after both primary and secondary immunization.

TCR cDNA was synthesized by 5'RACE template switching, through which a universal primer site and unique molecular identifiers were introduced. Priming for cDNA synthesis came from both the TCR alpha and TCR beta constant segments. Libraries were amplified in two PCR steps, with sample barcodes and sequencing adapters added in the second step. Libraries were sequenced on Illumina HiSeq 2500 (2x100 bp) or NovaSeq (2x150 bp). From the authors' description of their analysis: MIGEC was used to demultiplex reads and collapse the reads into UMI consensus sequences, and MiXCR was used for V(D)J alignment. Vaccine-responding clonotypes were identified with edgeR using replicate PBMC samples, with FDR below 0.01 and a log2 fold change above 5 up to day 15 being required. Bulk clonotypes were assigned CD4 or CD8 identity according to which sequenced CD4 or CD8 repertoire held them at higher abundance. TCRdb reprocessed the public reads (quality trimming at Q25 with fastp, clone calling with MiXCR) and kept in-frame beta chains. Every CDR3 protein is listed once, alongside the most common genes and DNA of its rows. The V and J calls here are based on TCRdb, not the publication. The sample table shows about 580,000 distinct CDR3 sequences, and about 17% are seen once. Of the sample, 15% to 20% falls within the top ten clones.

The sample's treatment or condition label, decoded: live attenuated yellow fever vaccine strain. At each blood-draw timepoint, two biological replicates of bulk PBMCs were collected. PBMCs were isolated from peripheral blood using a standard Ficoll-Paque protocol. TriZol was used to extract RNA from bulk PBMCs, CD4 and CD8 fractions, and dextramer-positive and dextramer-negative fractions. As concerns this clonotype: The antigen it binds to is not known. Per-base quality was not reported, and no clone a single base away is much larger than it.

Here is what the overall study found, with its caveats: Because the study included only a couple of donors, the extent to which the findings can be generalized is limited. After the booster, most clones that had expanded after primary vaccination were detected again (around 96% of CD4 and roughly nine tenths of CD8), suggesting broad maintenance of memory. Because abundant contaminating clonotypes from the bulk population could be contained in FACS-sorted repertoires, computational filtering was required. A small share of clonotypes occurred in both CD4 and CD8 compartments, likely arising from convergent recombination. The secondary T-cell response was weaker than the primary response but faster, peaking on day 5 instead of day 15.

Spanning cysteine to phenylalanine, the CDR3 consists of 15 amino acids. The read is trimmed to its CDR3 DNA, 45 bases read in frame from base 1. Trimming costs V 4 bases and J 5 bases, and their ends lie 14 bases apart. This TCR was sampled from a young man who received the YFV17D yellow fever vaccine. The sequence joins TRBV12-3 or TRBV12-4 to TRBJ2-2; matching of 6 bases hints at TRBD2 as the D gene. The sequences come from PBMCs, collected 5 days after the first yellow fever vaccination. The nucleotide sequence is TGTGCCAGCAGTTACCGACTAGGAGGGACCGGGGAGCTGTTTTTT. Its product reads: CASSYRLGGTGELFF.